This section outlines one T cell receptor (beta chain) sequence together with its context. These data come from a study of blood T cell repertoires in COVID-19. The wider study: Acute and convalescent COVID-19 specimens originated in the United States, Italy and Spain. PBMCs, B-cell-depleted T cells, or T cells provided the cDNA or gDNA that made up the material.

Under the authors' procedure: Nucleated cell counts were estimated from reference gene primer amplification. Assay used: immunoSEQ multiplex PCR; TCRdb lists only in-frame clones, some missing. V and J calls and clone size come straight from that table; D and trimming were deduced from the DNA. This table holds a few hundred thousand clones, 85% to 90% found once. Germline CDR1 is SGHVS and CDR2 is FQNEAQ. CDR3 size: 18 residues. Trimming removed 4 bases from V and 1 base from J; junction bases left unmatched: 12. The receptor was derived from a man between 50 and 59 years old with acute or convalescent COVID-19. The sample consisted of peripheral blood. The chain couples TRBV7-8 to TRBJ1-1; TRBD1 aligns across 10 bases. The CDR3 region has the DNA TGTGCCAGCAGCTACGACAGGGGGCATGGTAGTCGGAACACTGAAGCTTTCTTT. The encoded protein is CASSYDRGHGSRNTEAFF. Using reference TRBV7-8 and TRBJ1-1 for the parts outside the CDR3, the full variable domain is GAGVSQSPRYKVAKRGQDVALRCDPISGHVSLFWYQQALGQGPEFLTYFQNEAQLDKSGLPSDRFFAERPEGSVSTLKIQRTQQEDSAVYLCASSYDRGHGSRNTEAFFGQGTRLTVV.